This T cell receptor (beta chain) was identified during a study of preoperative IRX-2 immunotherapy in early breast cancer. Germline V gene lookup returns CDR1 SGHNT and CDR2 YENEEA. Trimming cost V 6 bases and J 3 bases, with 17 bases left between them. The CDR3 runs 15 residues. Sequencing was performed with immunoSEQ multiplex PCR; in TCRdb, only in-frame clones are kept and a portion is missing. The table has 20,000 to 30,000 clones, approximately 81% seen once. Documented treatment: preoperative locoregional IRX-2 cytokine immunotherapy. Samples came from a phase Ib trial of preoperative locoregional IRX-2 cytokine immunotherapy.

This TCR derives from a human donor with breast cancer. The chain joins TRBV11-3 to TRBJ1-1; no reliable D call. The sequenced sample was lymph node tissue, obtained after IRX-2 immunotherapy. The chain's CDR3 is CASRLRAGVDTEAFF. The CDR3, as DNA: TGTGCCAGCAGGCTTAGGGCCGGGGTGGACACTGAAGCTTTCTTT.